This T cell receptor (beta chain) was sequenced for a study of metastatic and nonmetastatic thyroid tumors. CDR1 is SGHTA and CDR2 is FQGTGA in the germline V gene. The CDR3 runs to 19 residues. Between the trimmed V and J ends, which lost 1 base and 0 bases, there was a span of 18 bases. General study points: For both blood and tumor, malignant thyroid tumors reportedly showed significantly higher TCR beta diversity than benign nodules did.

Authors' data handling: CDR3 differences across clinicopathological groups were used to build a distant-metastasis classifier for papillary thyroid cancer. With MiXCR, TCRdb reprocessed the PCR reads. Here the V and J calls rest on TCRdb's processing, not on the authors' analysis. The sample lists 8,500 to 13,000 clones; 10% to 15% were seen once. No treatment had been given to any patient before thyroid surgery. This clone was seen repeatedly, ten times or more. The antigen is undetermined. The chain links TRBV7-3 to TRBJ2-2; possibly TRBD2 for D (6 bases). This sequence was found in a female donor with papillary thyroid cancer or a benign thyroid nodule (not recorded which). Some clones in this sample may be carry-over from other donors' samples. The source material was blood. In nucleotides, the CDR3 is TGTGCCAGCAGCTTAATCGGGGCTAGCGCCCATCCGAACACCGGGGAGCTGTTTTTT. The encoded protein is CASSLIGASAHPNTGELFF.